This is a list of T cell receptor beta chains from one sample in a study of CD4 T cells in relation to SARS-CoV-2 and coronaviruses. Their target antigens are unknown. Clones were sequenced by immunoSEQ multiplex PCR, and TCRdb holds only the in-frame ones, with some missing. In the table there are about 30,000 clones, about 76% of which are singletons. The source material was memory CD4+ T cells from PBMCs, cultured in vitro. These receptor sequences come from an adult with COVID-19. CDR3s include the opening cysteine and the closing phenylalanine or tryptophan. Fields, in order: clone size, V gene, J gene, D gene, CDR3 length, CDR3 DNA, CDR3 protein. The D gene is left open where the match is weak. Clone size appears in some rows only: once, few, many, or a class for an expanded clone.

>NA|TRBV27|TRBJ2-7|NA|14
TGTGCCAGCAGTTTTACGGGGGCCGACCTCGAGCAGTACTTC
CASSFTGADLEQYF
>NA|TRBV3-1/TRBV3-2|TRBJ2-1|TRBD1|15
TGTGCCAGTATGGACAGGGGATCCGTGTACAATGAGCAGTTCTTC
CASMDRGSVYNEQFF
>NA|TRBV19|TRBJ1-4|NA|17
TGTGCCAGTAGTACCCGCGGGGCCGGAGGTGGTAATGAAAAACTGTTTTTT
CASSTRGAGGGNEKLFF
>NA|TRBV5-1|TRBJ2-3|TRBD2|13
TGCGCCAGCAGCTCGCGGGAGCCAGATACGCAGTATTTT
CASSSREPDTQYF
>NA|TRBV24-1|TRBJ2-5|NA|17
TGTGCCACCAGTGATTTGGATTTCACAGGGAATCAAGAGACCCAGTACTTC
CATSDLDFTGNQETQYF
>NA|TRBV6-5|TRBJ1-1|NA|15
TGTGCCGCCTCCCGAGGGACATACCTGAACACTGAAGCTTTCTTT
CAASRGTYLNTEAFF
>NA|TRBV6-5|TRBJ1-1|TRBD1|13
TGTGCCAGCAGTTACCTAGGACAGGGGGAAGCTTTCTTT
CASSYLGQGEAFF
>NA|TRBV7-9|TRBJ2-7|TRBD1|15
TGTGCCAGCAGCCGATCCCGGGACAGGGTTCACGAGCAGTACTTC
CASSRSRDRVHEQYF
>NA|TRBV9|TRBJ1-2|NA|14
TGTGCCAGCAGCTTGAGTTGGGGGGGCAATGGCTACACCTTC
CASSLSWGGNGYTF
>NA|TRBV4-3|TRBJ2-3|NA|13
TGCGCCAGCAGCCAAGCAGTCAATGGGGCGCAGTATTTT
CASSQAVNGAQYF
>NA|TRBV5-4|TRBJ1-1|NA|13
TGTGCCAGCAGCTTGCCCGGGGGGGCTGAAGCTTTCTTT
CASSLPGGAEAFF
>NA|TRBV5-1|TRBJ2-7|TRBD1|17
TGCGCCAGCAGCCTTGATTCGCCGGGACAGGGAAGCTACGAGCAGTACTTC
CASSLDSPGQGSYEQYF
>NA|TRBV5-6|TRBJ2-3|NA|17
TGTGCCAGCAGCTTGACTAGCCCTCACCCTAGCACAGATACGCAGTATTTT
CASSLTSPHPSTDTQYF
>NA|TRBV19|TRBJ1-2|NA|15
TGTGCCAGTAGTATACCCCGGGGACGGGGCTATGGCTACACCTTC
CASSIPRGRGYGYTF
>NA|TRBV10-3|TRBJ2-5|NA|14
TGTGCCATCAGTGTGGTCAGGGGCCAAGAGACCCAGTACTTC
CAISVVRGQETQYF
>NA|TRBV29-1|TRBJ2-1|NA|10
TGCAGCGCCGGTACTCCCGAGCAGTTCTTC
CSAGTPEQFF
>few|TRBV5-4|TRBJ2-3|TRBD2|15
TGTGCCAGCAGCAAGACTAGCGGGAGGGCCTATACGCAGTATTTT
CASSKTSGRAYTQYF
>NA|TRBV28|TRBJ2-3|NA|13
TGTGCCAGCAGTTTCTCCACTAGTTTGACGCAGTATTTT
CASSFSTSLTQYF
>NA|TRBV13|TRBJ2-5|TRBD2|14
TGTGCCACCGGACTAGCGGGAGCCTCGGAGACCCAGTACTTC
CATGLAGASETQYF
>NA|TRBV5-1|TRBJ2-1|NA|13
TGCGCCAGCAGCTTGGAAGAGGGCGATGAGCAGTTCTTC
CASSLEEGDEQFF
>NA|TRBV18|TRBJ1-2|TRBD1|17
TGTGCCAGCTCACTACAGGGGATCAGTTCAAATAACTATGGCTACACCTTC
CASSLQGISSNNYGYTF
>NA|TRBV9|TRBJ2-3|TRBD1|15
TGTGCCAGCAGCCCAGGACAGGGGGCGTCAGATACGCAGTATTTT
CASSPGQGASDTQYF
>NA|TRBV9|TRBJ2-6|NA|13
TGTGCCAGCAGCGTATCTGGGGCCAACGTCCTGACTTTC
CASSVSGANVLTF
>NA|TRBV27|TRBJ2-7|NA|16
TGTGCCAGCAGTTTATCAGTTCCCGCTAGCACCTACGAGCAGTACTTC
CASSLSVPASTYEQYF
>NA|TRBV18|TRBJ2-7|TRBD1|14
TGTGCCAGCTCACCACTAGCCGGGACAGCCGAGCAGTACTTC
CASSPLAGTAEQYF
>NA|TRBV2|TRBJ2-3|TRBD1|14
TGTGCCAGCAGCGTAGACAGGGGAGAAGATACGCAGTATTTT
CASSVDRGEDTQYF
>NA|TRBV5-4|TRBJ2-4|TRBD1|16
TGTGCCAGCAGCTGGTGGACAGGGAAGGGTCGAGACATTCAGTACTTC
CASSWWTGKGRDIQYF
>NA|TRBV19|TRBJ2-1|NA|14
TGTGCCAGTAGTCCGTTTCGAACCTACAATGAGCAGTTCTTC
CASSPFRTYNEQFF
>NA|TRBV28|TRBJ2-6|TRBD2|19
TGTGCCAGCAGGGGCCTTACCGGGACTAAGAGATCTGGGGCCAACGTCCTGACTTTC
CASRGLTGTKRSGANVLTF
>NA|TRBV4-1|TRBJ2-7|TRBD1|15
TGCGCCAGCAGCCAGCCCGGGACAGACTCCTACGAGCAGTACTTC
CASSQPGTDSYEQYF
>medium-sized|TRBV19|TRBJ2-3|NA|11
TGTGCCAGTAGTCACACAGATACGCAGTATTTT
CASSHTDTQYF
>NA|TRBV6-6|TRBJ2-5|NA|16
TGTGCCAGCAGTTTACTCGGAGACAGAGGGGGAGAGACCCAGTACTTC
CASSLLGDRGGETQYF
>NA|TRBV18|TRBJ1-2|NA|14
TGTGCCAGCTCACCCGATGTGGGGGGAAATGGCTACACCTTC
CASSPDVGGNGYTF
>NA|TRBV20-1|TRBJ2-2|TRBD2|18
TGCAGTGCTAGTTCCCTGTCAATAGCGGGGGTATCCACCGGGGAGCTGTTTTTT
CSASSLSIAGVSTGELFF
>NA|TRBV18|TRBJ2-3|NA|15
TGTGCCAGCTCACCATTGAAGGGTAGCACAGATACGCAGTATTTT
CASSPLKGSTDTQYF
>NA|TRBV9|TRBJ2-2|TRBD1|18
TGTGCCAGCAGCCCACCCGACAGGGGGCTTTGGAACACCGGGGAGCTGTTTTTT
CASSPPDRGLWNTGELFF
>NA|TRBV21-1|TRBJ1-5|NA|11
TGTGCCAGCAGTAGGAAGGGGGTCCTGTATTTT
CASSRKGVLYF
>NA|TRBV28|TRBJ1-2|NA|13
TGTGCCAGCAGTCCACCCCGTCCCTATGGCTACACCTTC
CASSPPRPYGYTF
>NA|TRBV24-1|TRBJ2-3|TRBD1|12
TGTGCCTCGGGACAGGCCACAGATACGCAGTATTTT
CASGQATDTQYF